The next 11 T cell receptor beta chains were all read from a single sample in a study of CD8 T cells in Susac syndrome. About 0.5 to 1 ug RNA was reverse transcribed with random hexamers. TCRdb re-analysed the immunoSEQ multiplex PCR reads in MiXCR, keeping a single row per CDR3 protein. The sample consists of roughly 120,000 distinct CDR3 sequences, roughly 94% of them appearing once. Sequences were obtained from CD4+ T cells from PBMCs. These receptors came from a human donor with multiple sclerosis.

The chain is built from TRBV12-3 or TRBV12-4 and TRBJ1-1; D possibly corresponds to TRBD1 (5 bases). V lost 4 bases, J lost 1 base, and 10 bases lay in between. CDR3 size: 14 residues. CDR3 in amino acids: CASSSGTANTEAFF. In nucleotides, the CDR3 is TGTGCCAGCAGTTCCGGGACTGCGAACACTGAAGCTTTCTTT.

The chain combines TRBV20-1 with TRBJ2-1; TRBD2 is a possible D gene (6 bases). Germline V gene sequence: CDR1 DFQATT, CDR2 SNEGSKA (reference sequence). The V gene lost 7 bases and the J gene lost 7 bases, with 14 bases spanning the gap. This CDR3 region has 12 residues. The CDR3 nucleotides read TGCAGTGGTACGGGACTTTCGAATGAGCAGTTCTTC. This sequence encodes CSGTGLSNEQFF.

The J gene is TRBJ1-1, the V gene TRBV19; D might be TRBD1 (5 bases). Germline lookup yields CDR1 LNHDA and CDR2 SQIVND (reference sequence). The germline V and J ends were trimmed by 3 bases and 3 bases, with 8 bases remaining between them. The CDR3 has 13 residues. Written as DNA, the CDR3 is TGTGCCAGTAGTATCGGGGGTTACACTGAAGCTTTCTTT. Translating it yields CASSIGGYTEAFF.

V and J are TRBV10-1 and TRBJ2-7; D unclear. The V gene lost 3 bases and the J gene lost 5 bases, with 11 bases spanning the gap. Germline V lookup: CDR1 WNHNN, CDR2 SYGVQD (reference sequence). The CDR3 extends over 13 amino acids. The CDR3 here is CASSEPNSDEQYF. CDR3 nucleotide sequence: TGCGCCAGCAGTGAACCAAATTCCGACGAGCAGTACTTC.

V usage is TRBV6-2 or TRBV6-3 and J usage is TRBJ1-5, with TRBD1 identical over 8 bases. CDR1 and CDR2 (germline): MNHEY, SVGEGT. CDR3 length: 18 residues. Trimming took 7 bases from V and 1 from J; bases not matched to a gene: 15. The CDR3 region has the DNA TGTGCCAGCATCGGCCGGGGGGCAGGGGGCGAGAGCAATCAGCCCCAGCATTTT. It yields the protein CASIGRGAGGESNQPQHF.

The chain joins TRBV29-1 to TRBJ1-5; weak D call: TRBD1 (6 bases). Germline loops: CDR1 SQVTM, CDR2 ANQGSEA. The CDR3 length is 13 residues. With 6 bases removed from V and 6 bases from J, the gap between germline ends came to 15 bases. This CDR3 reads CSVDTGIGQPQHF. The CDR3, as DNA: TGCAGCGTCGACACAGGGATTGGTCAGCCCCAGCATTTT.

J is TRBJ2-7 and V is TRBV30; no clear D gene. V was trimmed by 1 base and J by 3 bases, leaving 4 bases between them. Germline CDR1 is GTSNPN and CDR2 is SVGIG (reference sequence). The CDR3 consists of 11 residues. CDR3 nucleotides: TGTGCCTGGAGTGGGAACTACGAGCAGTACTTC. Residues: CAWSGNYEQYF.

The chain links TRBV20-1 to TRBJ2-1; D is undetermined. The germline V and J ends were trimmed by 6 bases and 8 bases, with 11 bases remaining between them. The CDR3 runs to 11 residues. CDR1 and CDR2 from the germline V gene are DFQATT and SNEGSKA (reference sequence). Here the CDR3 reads CSAPQWDEQFF. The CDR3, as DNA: TGCAGTGCCCCACAGTGGGATGAGCAGTTCTTC.

In DNA, the CDR3 is TGTGCCATCAGTGAGTCGACTGGGTCTAATGAAAAACTGTTTTTT. Encoded protein: CAISESTGSNEKLFF. The V and J genes are TRBV10-3 and TRBJ1-4, with no clear D. Trimming stripped 0 bases from V and 3 bases from J, with 8 bases between. Germline V gene data show CDR1 as ENHRY and CDR2 as SYGVKD. The CDR3 contains 15 residues.

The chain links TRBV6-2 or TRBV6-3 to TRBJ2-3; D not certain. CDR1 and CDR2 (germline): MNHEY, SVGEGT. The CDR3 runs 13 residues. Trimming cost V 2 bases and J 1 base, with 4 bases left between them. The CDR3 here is CASSYGGTDTQYF. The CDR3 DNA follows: TGTGCCAGCAGTTACGGGGGCACAGATACGCAGTATTTT.

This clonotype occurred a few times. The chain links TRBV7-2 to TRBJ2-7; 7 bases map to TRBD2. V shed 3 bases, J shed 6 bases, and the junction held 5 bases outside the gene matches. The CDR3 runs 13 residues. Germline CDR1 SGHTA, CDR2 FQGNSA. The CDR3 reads CASSLGEGGEQYF. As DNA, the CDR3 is TGTGCCAGCAGCTTGGGGGAGGGTGGCGAGCAGTACTTC.